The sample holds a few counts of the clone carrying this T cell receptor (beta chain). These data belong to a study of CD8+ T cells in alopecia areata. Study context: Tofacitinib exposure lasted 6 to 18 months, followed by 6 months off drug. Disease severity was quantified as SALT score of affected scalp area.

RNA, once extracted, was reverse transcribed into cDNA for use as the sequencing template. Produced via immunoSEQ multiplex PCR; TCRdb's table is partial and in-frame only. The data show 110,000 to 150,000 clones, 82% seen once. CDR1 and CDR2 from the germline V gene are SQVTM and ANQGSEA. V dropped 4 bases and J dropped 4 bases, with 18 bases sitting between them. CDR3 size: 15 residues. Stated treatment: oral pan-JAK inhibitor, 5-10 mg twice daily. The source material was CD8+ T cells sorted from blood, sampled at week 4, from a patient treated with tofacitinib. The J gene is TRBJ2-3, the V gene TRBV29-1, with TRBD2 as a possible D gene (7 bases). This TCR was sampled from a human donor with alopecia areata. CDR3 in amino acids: CSVGGGTSTADTQYF. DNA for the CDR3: TGCAGCGTTGGGGGAGGGACAAGTACGGCAGATACGCAGTATTTT.